The next 2 T cell receptor beta chains were all read from a single sample in a study of shared clonotypes between healthy human individuals (dated by TCRdb to the early 2020s). To prepare the library, the immunoSEQ multiplex PCR assay was applied. TCRdb holds this immuneACCESS table with in-frame rearrangements only. Some clones are missing; in checked studies, unresolved V genes explain under half, and the rest has no known cause. For this sample there are 600,000 to 750,000 clones; roughly 88% appear just once. Together, the top ten hold 30% to 40% of the sample. The sample was memory CD8+ T cells from PBMCs. The intended sense of this specimen's cell subset or site label: CD45RO+ cells pooled with CCR7-negative TemRA cells. The source of these receptors is a young man in good health. Some clones in this sample may be carry-over from other donors' samples.

As concerns this clone: The sample has other DNA sequences that encode this CDR3 too. The chain employs TRBV5-1 and TRBJ2-6; no clear D. The CDR3 runs to 13 residues. Trimming took off 0 bases at V and 4 bases at J, with 2 bases between the two ends. Germline V gene lookup returns CDR1 SGHRS and CDR2 YFSETQ. The CDR3 reads CASSLAGANVLTF. The CDR3, as DNA: TGCGCCAGCAGCTTGGCGGGGGCCAACGTCCTGACTTTC.

In the case of this clone: The same CDR3 also results from other DNA sequences found in this sample. The chain uses TRBV30 and TRBJ2-1; 9 bases align to TRBD2. Unmatched junction bases numbered 15, after V lost 8 bases and J lost 7 bases. This CDR3 has 15 amino acids. Germline V gene lookup returns CDR1 GTSNPN and CDR2 SVGIG (reference sequence). For the CDR3, the DNA is TGTGCCCTACAAAAACGGACCAGCGGGAGGAATGAGCAGTTCTTC. This gives the protein CALQKRTSGRNEQFF. Combining the CDR3 with reference TRBV30 and TRBJ2-1 gives the whole variable domain SQTIHQWPATLVQPVGSPLSLECTVEGTSNPNLYWYRQAAGRGLQLLFYSVGIGQISSEVPQNLSASRPQDRQFILSSKKLLLSDSGFYLCALQKRTSGRNEQFFGPGTRLTVL.